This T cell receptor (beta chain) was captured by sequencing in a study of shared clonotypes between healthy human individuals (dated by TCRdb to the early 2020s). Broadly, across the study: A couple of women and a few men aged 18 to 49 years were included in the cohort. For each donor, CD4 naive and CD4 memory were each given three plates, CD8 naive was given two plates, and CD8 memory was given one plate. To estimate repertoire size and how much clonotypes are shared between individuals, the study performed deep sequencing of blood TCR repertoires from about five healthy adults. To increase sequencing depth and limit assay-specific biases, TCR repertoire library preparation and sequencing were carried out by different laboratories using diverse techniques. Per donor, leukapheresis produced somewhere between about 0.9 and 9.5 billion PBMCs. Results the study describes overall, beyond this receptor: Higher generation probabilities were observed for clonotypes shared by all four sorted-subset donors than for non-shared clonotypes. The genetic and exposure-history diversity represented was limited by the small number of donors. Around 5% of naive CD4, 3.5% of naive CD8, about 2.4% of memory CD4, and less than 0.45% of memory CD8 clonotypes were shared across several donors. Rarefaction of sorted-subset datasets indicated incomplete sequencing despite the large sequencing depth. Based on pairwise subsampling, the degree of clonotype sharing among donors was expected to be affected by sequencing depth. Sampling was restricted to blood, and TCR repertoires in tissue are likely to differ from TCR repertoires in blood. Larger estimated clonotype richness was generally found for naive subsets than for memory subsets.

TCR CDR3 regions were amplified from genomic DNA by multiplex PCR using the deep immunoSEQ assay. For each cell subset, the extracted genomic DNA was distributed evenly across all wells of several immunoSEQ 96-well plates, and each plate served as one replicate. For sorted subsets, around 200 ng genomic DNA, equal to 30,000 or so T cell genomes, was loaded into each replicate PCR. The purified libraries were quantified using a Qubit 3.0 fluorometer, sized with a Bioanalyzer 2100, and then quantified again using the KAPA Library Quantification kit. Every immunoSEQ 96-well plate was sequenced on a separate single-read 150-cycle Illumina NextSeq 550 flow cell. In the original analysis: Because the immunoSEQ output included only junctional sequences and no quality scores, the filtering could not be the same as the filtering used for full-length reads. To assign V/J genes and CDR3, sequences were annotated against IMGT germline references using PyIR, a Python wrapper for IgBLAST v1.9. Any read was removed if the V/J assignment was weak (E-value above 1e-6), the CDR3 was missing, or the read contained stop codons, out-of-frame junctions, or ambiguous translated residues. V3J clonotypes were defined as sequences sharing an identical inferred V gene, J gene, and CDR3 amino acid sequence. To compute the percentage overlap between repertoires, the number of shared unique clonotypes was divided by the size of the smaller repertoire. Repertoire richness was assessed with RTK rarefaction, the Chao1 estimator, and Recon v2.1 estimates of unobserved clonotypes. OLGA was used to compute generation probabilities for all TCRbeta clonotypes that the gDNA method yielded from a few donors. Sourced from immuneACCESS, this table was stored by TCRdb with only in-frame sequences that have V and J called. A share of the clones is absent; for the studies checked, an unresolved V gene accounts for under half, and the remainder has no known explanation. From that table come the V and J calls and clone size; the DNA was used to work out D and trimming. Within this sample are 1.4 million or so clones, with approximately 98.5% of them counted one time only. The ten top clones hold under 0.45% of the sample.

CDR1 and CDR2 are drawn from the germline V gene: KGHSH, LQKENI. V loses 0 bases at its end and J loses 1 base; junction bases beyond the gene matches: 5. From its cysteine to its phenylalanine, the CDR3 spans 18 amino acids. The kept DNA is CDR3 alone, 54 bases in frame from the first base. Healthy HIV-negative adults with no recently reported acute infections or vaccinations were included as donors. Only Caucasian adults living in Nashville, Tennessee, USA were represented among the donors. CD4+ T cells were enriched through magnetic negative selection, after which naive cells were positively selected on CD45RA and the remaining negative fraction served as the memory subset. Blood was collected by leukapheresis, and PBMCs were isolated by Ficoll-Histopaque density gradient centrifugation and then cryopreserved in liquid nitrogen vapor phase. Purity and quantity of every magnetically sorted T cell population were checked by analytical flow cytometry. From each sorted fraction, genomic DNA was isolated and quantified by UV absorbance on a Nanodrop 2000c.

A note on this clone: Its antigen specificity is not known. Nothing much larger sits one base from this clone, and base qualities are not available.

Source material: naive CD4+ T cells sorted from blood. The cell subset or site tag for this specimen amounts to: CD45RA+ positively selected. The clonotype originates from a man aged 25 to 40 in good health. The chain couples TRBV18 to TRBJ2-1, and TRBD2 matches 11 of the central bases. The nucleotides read TGTGCCAGCTCACCACCGTCTAGCGGGGGGAAATCCTACAATGAGCAGTTCTTC. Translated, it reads CASSPPSSGGKSYNEQFF.